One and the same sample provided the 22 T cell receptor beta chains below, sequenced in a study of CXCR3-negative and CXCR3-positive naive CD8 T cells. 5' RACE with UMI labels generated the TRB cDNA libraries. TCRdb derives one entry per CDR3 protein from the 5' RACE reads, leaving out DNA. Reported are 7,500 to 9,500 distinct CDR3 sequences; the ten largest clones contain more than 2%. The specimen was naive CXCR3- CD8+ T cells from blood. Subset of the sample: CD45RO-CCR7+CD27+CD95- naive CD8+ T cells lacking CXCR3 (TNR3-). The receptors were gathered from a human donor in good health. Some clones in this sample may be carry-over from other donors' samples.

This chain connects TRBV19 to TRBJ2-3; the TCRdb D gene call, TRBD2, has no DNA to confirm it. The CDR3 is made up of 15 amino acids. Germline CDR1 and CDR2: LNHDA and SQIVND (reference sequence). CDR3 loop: CASSTTLEVSDTQYF. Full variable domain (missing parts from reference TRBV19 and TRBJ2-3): DGGITQSPKYLFRKEGQNVTLSCEQNLNHDAMYWYRQDPGQGLRLIYYSQIVNDFQKGDIAEGYSVSREKKESFPLTVTSAQKNPTAFYLCASSTTLEVSDTQYFGPGTRLTVL.

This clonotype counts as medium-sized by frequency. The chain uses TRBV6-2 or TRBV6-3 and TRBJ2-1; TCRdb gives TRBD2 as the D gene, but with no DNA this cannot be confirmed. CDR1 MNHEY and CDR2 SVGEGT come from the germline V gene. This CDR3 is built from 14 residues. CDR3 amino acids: CASSLAGVYNEQFF.

The CDR3: CASSPGKSGANVLTF. The chain uses TRBV5-1 and TRBJ2-6; no DNA is available, so the TRBD1 call from TCRdb remains unchecked. The CDR3 extends over 15 amino acids. Germline CDR1 and CDR2: SGHRS and YFSETQ.

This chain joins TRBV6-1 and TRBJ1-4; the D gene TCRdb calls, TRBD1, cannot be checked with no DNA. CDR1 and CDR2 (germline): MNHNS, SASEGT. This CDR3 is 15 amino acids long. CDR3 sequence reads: CASTDPGTGDEKLFF.

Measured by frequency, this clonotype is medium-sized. The chain's CDR3 is CSAWTSVVWNEQFF. The chain joins TRBV20-1 to TRBJ2-1; the D call of TRBD2 rests on TCRdb alone, since no DNA is present to check it. Germline CDR1 and CDR2: DFQATT and SNEGSKA (reference sequence). This CDR3 has 14 amino acids.

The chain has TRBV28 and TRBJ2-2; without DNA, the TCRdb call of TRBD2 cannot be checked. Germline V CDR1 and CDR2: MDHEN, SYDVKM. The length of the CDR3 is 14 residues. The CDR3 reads CASREGWDTGELFF.

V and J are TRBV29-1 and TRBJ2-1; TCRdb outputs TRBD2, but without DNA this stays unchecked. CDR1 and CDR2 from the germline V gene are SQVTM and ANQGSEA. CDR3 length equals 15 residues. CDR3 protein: CSVLGELAAYNEQFF.

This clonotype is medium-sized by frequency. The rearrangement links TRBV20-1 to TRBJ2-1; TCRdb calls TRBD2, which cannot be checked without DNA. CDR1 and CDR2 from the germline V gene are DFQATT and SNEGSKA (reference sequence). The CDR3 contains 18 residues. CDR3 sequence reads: CSARVPGGAGGRYNEQFF.

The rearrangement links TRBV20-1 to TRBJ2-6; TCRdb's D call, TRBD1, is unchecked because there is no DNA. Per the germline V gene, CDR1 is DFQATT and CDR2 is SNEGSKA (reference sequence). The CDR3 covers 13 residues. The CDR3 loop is CSAGAGGANVLTF.

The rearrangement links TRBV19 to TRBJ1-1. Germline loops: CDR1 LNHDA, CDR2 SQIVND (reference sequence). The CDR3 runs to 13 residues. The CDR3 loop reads CASSVARNTEAFF.

CDR3 protein: CASSLSVGAGTGELFF. The gene calls are TRBV7-3 and TRBJ2-2; TCRdb's D call, TRBD1, is unchecked because there is no DNA. Germline V gives CDR1 SGHTA, CDR2 FQGTGA. The CDR3 contains 16 residues.

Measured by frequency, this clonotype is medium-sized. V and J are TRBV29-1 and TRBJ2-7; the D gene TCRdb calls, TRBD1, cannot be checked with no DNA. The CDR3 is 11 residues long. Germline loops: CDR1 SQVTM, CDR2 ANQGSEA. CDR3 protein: CSVGTVYEQYF.

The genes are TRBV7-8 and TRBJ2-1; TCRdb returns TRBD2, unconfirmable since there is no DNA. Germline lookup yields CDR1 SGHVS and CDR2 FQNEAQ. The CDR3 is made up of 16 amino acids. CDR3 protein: CASSFFSPSSYNEQFF.

This chain's CDR3 is CASSFWANEQFF. The chain carries TRBV12-3 or TRBV12-4 and TRBJ2-1. There are 12 residues in the CDR3.

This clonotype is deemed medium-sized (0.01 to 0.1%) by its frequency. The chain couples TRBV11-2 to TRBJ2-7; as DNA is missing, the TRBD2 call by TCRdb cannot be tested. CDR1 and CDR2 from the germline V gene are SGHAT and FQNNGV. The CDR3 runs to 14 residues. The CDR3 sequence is CASSLLAGGLEQYF.

CDR3 sequence reads: CASSQDWAPTDTQYF. V gene TRBV3-1 combines with J gene TRBJ2-3; TCRdb outputs TRBD2, but without DNA this stays unchecked. This CDR3 spans 15 amino acids. Germline V gene lookup returns CDR1 LGHDT and CDR2 YNNKEL (reference sequence).

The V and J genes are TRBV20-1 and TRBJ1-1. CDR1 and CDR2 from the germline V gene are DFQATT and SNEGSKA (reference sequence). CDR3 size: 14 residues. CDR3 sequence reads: CSANHSPRNTEAFF.

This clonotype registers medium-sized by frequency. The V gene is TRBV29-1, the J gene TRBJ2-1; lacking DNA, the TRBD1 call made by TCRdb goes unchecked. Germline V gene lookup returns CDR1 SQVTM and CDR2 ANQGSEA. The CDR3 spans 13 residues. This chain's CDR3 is CSVAGQGANEQFF.

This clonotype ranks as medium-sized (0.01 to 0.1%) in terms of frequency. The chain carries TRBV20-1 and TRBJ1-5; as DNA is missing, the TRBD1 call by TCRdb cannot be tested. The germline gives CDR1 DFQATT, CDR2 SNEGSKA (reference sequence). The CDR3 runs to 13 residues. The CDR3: CSASRDDFEPQHF.

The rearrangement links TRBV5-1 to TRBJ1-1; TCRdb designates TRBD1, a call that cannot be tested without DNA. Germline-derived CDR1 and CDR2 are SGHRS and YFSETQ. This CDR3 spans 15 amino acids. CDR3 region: CASSSTTDENTEAFF.

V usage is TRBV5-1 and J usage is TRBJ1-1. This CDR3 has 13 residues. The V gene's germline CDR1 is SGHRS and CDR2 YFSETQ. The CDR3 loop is CASSLLGNTEAFF.

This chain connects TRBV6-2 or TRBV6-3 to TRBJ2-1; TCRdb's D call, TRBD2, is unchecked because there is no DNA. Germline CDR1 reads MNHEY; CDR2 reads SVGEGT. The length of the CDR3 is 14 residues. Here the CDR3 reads CASLRGDLPSEQFF.